One sample yielded the 18 T cell receptor beta chains listed below, sequenced in a study of tumor and adjacent non-tumor tissue in lung cancer. RNA was extracted from bulk tissue without any cell sorting. This non-tumor lung sample came from over 3 cm beyond the tumor edge. Three rounds of nested PCR, following a modified ARM-PCR protocol, produced the TCRbeta library. TCRdb fed the multiplex PCR reads into MiXCR, producing one record per CDR3 protein. The repertoire has 80,000 or so distinct CDR3 sequences, roughly 80% of them found once; the top ten carry approximately 55%. The sequencing sample was made of distant non-tumor lung tissue. The source of these receptors is a man aged 55 to 69 with non-small cell lung cancer.

The chain has TRBV11-3 and TRBJ2-5; 8 nucleotides agree with TRBD2. Germline-derived CDR1 and CDR2 are SGHNT and YENEEA. J gave up 5 bases and V 5 bases, and 10 bases lay outside the gene matches. CDR3 length: 15 amino acids. The CDR3 protein is CASSIGLTGGETQYF. The CDR3 DNA follows: TGTGCCAGCAGCATCGGACTAACGGGGGGGGAGACCCAGTACTTC. Full variable domain (remainder filled in from reference TRBV11-3 and TRBJ2-5): EAGVVQSPRYKIIEKKQPVAFWCNPISGHNTLYWYLQNLGQGPELLIRYENEEAVDDSQLPKDRFSAERLKGVDSTLKIQPAELGDSAVYLCASSIGLTGGETQYFGPGTRLLVL.

The chain employs TRBV11-3 and TRBJ2-1; D is tentatively TRBD1 or TRBD2 (5 bases each). Germline lookup yields CDR1 SGHNT and CDR2 YENEEA. The length of the CDR3 is 13 residues. The V end lost 6 bases, the J end lost 9 bases, and 15 bases lay between the germline ends. The CDR3 protein is CASSFGTASEQFF. The CDR3 DNA reads TGTGCCAGCAGTTTCGGGACGGCTAGTGAGCAGTTCTTC.

Turning to this clonotype: This may come from a read error, since a much larger clone is one base off. The gene calls are TRBV10-2 and TRBJ2-5, with a weak D call TRBD1 (5 bases). The CDR3 consists of 15 residues. Germline V gene lookup returns CDR1 WSHSY and CDR2 SAAADI. V lost 7 bases to trimming and J lost 3 bases, with 18 bases between them. CDR3 in amino acids: CASTTRTRKEETQYF. The CDR3 nucleotides read TGCGCCAGCACAACCAGGACAAGGAAAGAAGAGACCCAGTACTTC.

This clonotype has just a few counts. This may come from a read error, since a much larger clone is one base off. The chain is built from TRBV4-2 and TRBJ2-7; 8 bases fit TRBD2. The CDR3 length is 16 residues. Germline V gene data show CDR1 as LGHNA and CDR2 as YNFKEQ. The CDR3 reads CTSSQSGTSSLYEQYF. The CDR3 DNA sequence: TGTACCAGCAGCCAATCGGGGACTAGTTCTTTGTACGAGCAGTACTTC.

Note on this clonotype: This sequence may be a read error, since a much larger clone differs from it by one base. CDR3: CAWRGPRGGGEQFF. The CDR3 DNA reads TGTGCCTGGAGGGGGCCTAGAGGAGGGGGTGAGCAGTTCTTC. V and J are TRBV30 and TRBJ2-1; D might be TRBD1 or TRBD2, each matching 6 bases. Trimming cost V 3 bases and J 9 bases, with 18 bases left between them. The CDR3 is 14 amino acids. Germline CDR1 is GTSNPN and CDR2 is SVGIG (reference sequence).

On this clonotype itself: One end of the junction varies from germline; a read error may be responsible. This chain joins TRBV20-1 and TRBJ2-1, with 8 bases fitting TRBD2. The CDR3 spans 16 residues. Germline CDR1 reads DFQATT; CDR2 reads SNEGSKA (reference sequence). In nucleotides, the CDR3 is TGCAGTATCTTCAGACTAGCGCAAAGCTCCTACAATGGGCAGTTCTTC. Encoded protein: CSIFRLAQSSYNGQFF.

By share of the sample, this clonotype is medium-sized. This chain joins TRBV7-9 and TRBJ2-7, with 9 positions matching TRBD1. Germline values: CDR1 SEHNR, CDR2 FQNEAQ (reference sequence). The CDR3 length is 12 residues. The V gene end was trimmed by 6 bases and the J gene end by 8 bases; junction bases not matched to a gene: 5. The DNA of the CDR3 is TGTGCCAGCAGACGGACAGGGGTCCAGCAGTACTTC. Its protein is CASRRTGVQQYF.

This clonotype was detected only once. The chain couples TRBV20-1 to TRBJ2-6; D call uncertain. Germline V gives CDR1 DFQATT, CDR2 SNEGSKA (reference sequence). The CDR3 loop spans 15 amino acids. Trimming removed 1 base from V and 4 bases from J, with 11 bases in between. The CDR3 DNA reads as TGCAGTGCTAGAGGTACCAGAACCGGGGCCAACGTCCTGACTTTC. Its translation: CSARGTRTGANVLTF.

Details on this clonotype: Sequence at one end of the junction differs from germline and may be a read error. The chain couples TRBV11-2 to TRBJ2-5; 7 bases agree with TRBD1. Germline-derived CDR1 and CDR2 are SGHAT and FQNNGV. The CDR3 has 13 residues. The CDR3 reads CASIYTGEKTQYF. Written as DNA, the CDR3 is TGTGCCAGTATCTATACAGGGGAAAAGACCCAATACTTC.

CDR3 residues: CASSWNRGLHYGYTF. The CDR3 nucleotides are TGTGCCAGCAGCTGGAACAGGGGGCTTCACTATGGCTACACCTTC. This chain connects TRBV7-8 to TRBJ1-2; 9 positions match TRBD1. V shed 4 bases, J shed 3 bases, and the junction held 6 bases outside the gene matches. The germline CDR1 and CDR2 sequences are SGHVS and FQNEAQ. The CDR3 runs to 15 residues.

Worth noting for this clonotype: Mismatch with germline at one junction end may stem from a read error. The CDR3 is CGSRYDSGGTDTQYF. The CDR3 DNA sequence: TGCGGCAGCAGATATGATAGCGGGGGCACAGATACACAGTATTTT. The J gene is TRBJ2-3, the V gene TRBV5-1, with 9 positions matching TRBD2. The CDR3 extends over 15 amino acids. CDR1 and CDR2 from the germline V gene are SGHRS and YFSETQ.

This clonotype appeared once. One end of the junction fails to match germline, which may point to a read error. The chain joins TRBV12-3 or TRBV12-4 to TRBJ2-2; TRBD2 matches at 7 bases. The CDR3 loop spans 16 amino acids. CDR3 sequence reads: CTSSLLWGRETGEPFF. CDR3 nucleotides: TGTACCAGCAGTTTACTCTGGGGGAGGGAGACCGGGGAGCCGTTTTTT.

As for this clonotype: Because it lacks the conserved phenylalanine or tryptophan at the end, this CDR3 is likely a read error. No DNA is shown, since the ends of the CDR3 on it are uncertain; the CDR3 is the one TCRdb lists. The chain is built from TRBV11-2 and TRBJ2-3; TRBD1, the table's D call, was not compared with the DNA. The CDR3 numbers 13 amino acids, ends counted. CDR1 is SGHAT and CDR2 is FQNNGV in the germline V gene. CDR3 in amino acids: CASSFQGLDTQSL.

V and J are TRBV20-1 and TRBJ1-5; D is possibly TRBD1 (6 bases). The V gene's germline CDR1 is DFQATT and CDR2 SNEGSKA (reference sequence). Trimming pared 0 bases from V and 3 bases from J, leaving 15 bases between. This CDR3 is 16 amino acids long. Written as DNA, the CDR3 is TGCAGTGCTAGAGAGGGGGCAGGAGAACTCAATCAGCCCCAGCATTTT. It encodes CSAREGAGELNQPQHF.

A remark on this clonotype: No conserved phenylalanine or tryptophan is present at the end of the CDR3, so a read error is the likely explanation. The limits of the CDR3 on the DNA are not certain, so only TCRdb's listed CDR3 is given. V gene TRBV11-2 combines with J gene TRBJ2-3. The CDR3 spans 13 residues, counting both ends. Germline V CDR1 and CDR2: SGHAT, FQNNGV. The CDR3 loop is CASSLGWPDTQYL.

Concerning this clonotype itself: Since the CDR3 does not end with the conserved phenylalanine or tryptophan, this likely comes from a read error. The chain employs TRBV11-2 and TRBJ2-5; a weak D match, TRBD2 (7 bases). The germline V gene encodes CDR1 SGHAT and CDR2 FQNNGV. This CDR3 comprises 13 residues. V lost 2 bases and J 5 bases, leaving 9 bases between the germline ends. CDR3 protein: CASSLWGGETQYL. In nucleotides, the CDR3 is TGTGCCAGCAGCTTATGGGGGGGCGAGACCCAGTACTTA.

This clonotype appeared once. The chain recombines TRBV11-3 with TRBJ2-1; 13 bases align to TRBD2. The CDR3 has 15 amino acids. Germline trimming cut 7 bases from V and 13 bases from J; bases unmatched to any gene: 13. CDR1 SGHNT and CDR2 YENEEA come from the germline V gene. The CDR3 is CASTPTSGGDREQFF. CDR3 DNA: TGTGCCAGCACCCCAACTAGCGGGGGGGACCGTGAACAGTTCTTC.

About this clonotype itself: At one boundary the junction diverges from the germline segment, which might be a read error. The CDR3 nucleotides are TGCGCCAGCAACCAACCGTTTGAGGGGCTGGGTACGCAGCATTTT. Translated: CASNQPFEGLGTQHF. The chain links TRBV4-1 to TRBJ2-3, with D possibly being TRBD1 (5 bases). The assigned J gene may be wrong: the sequence end matches TRBJ1-5 better. This CDR3 contains 15 residues. Germline CDR1 MGHRA, CDR2 YSYEKL.